What follows are 20 T cell receptor beta chains derived from one specimen sequenced in a study of cytomegalovirus exposure and HLA in healthy donors. The PCR had 60 Vbeta and 13 Jbeta primers. Measured with immunoSEQ multiplex PCR; TCRdb has only the in-frame clones, and not every one. The sample holds 200,000 to 250,000 clones; around 80% are singletons and the top ten take 5% to 6%. The source material was PBMCs. The receptor source for this set is a woman in her 40s in good health and CMV-seropositive.

This chain connects TRBV2 to TRBJ1-1; weak D call: TRBD1 (5 bases). Looked up from germline, CDR1 is SNHLY and CDR2 is FYNNEI. CDR3 length: 15 residues. Trimming took off 0 bases at V and 1 base at J, with 9 bases between the two ends. Written as DNA, the CDR3 is TGTGCCAGCAGTGAAGCCCGGACAAGGAACACTGAAGCTTTCTTT. Its translation: CASSEARTRNTEAFF.

The CDR3 bases are TGTGCCACCAGCAGAGCAGGACAGGGGGGCACTGAAGCTTTCTTT. The encoded protein is CATSRAGQGGTEAFF. V is TRBV15 and J is TRBJ1-1, with 10 bases aligning to TRBD1. The V and J ends lost 1 base and 4 bases, in that order; junction bases with no gene match: 3. CDR1 and CDR2 (germline): LNHNV, YYDKDF (reference sequence). This CDR3 is built from 15 residues.

The rearrangement uses TRBV6-5 and TRBJ1-2; TRBD1 is a possible D gene (5 bases). The CDR3 sequence is 14 residues long. Germline assignment: CDR1 MNHEY and CDR2 SVGAGI. V was shortened by 6 bases and J by 6 bases, with 17 bases between the two germline ends. CDR3 nucleotides: TGTGCCAGCAGCGAGGGGTTCGGGAGTGATGGCTACACCTTC. This encodes CASSEGFGSDGYTF.

This chain links TRBV18 with TRBJ2-3; tentatively, D is TRBD2 (5 bases). V was clipped by 4 bases and J by 5 bases, with 13 bases between them. The CDR3 is 14 residues long. Germline CDR1 KGHSH, CDR2 LQKENI. The CDR3 DNA reads as TGTGCCAGCTCACAATCCGGGATACAAGATACGCAGTATTTT. It yields the protein CASSQSGIQDTQYF.

V and J are TRBV14 and TRBJ1-3; D may be TRBD1 (6 bases). CDR3 length equals 14 residues. Germline V CDR1 and CDR2: SGHDN, FVKESK. V lost 3 bases and J 4 bases, leaving 10 bases between the germline ends. The CDR3 reads CASSQAGVGNTIYF. DNA for the CDR3: TGTGCCAGCAGCCAGGCAGGGGTCGGAAACACCATATATTTT.

This chain joins TRBV7-9 and TRBJ2-7; 7 bases align to TRBD1. From germline, CDR1 is SEHNR and CDR2 FQNEAQ (reference sequence). The CDR3 runs 13 residues. V was pared by 4 bases and J by 3 bases, with 3 bases of the junction left unmatched. CDR3 in amino acids: CASSSGTDYEQYF. The CDR3 DNA sequence: TGTGCCAGCAGCTCCGGGACAGACTACGAGCAGTACTTC.

The J gene is TRBJ1-1, the V gene TRBV9, with D perhaps TRBD1 (6 bases). CDR1 is SGDLS and CDR2 is YYNGEE in the germline V gene. CDR3 length: 16 amino acids. V lost 3 bases to trimming and J lost 1 base, with 16 bases between them. The CDR3 nucleotides are TGTGCCAGCAGCGCAGGGGTCTCCATCACGAACACTGAAGCTTTCTTT. Its translation: CASSAGVSITNTEAFF.

This chain connects TRBV2 to TRBJ2-2; a possible D gene is TRBD1 (5 bases). Trimming removed 5 bases at V and 2 bases at J, with 9 bases between. The CDR3 consists of 14 residues. Germline CDR1 reads SNHLY; CDR2 reads FYNNEI. CDR3 amino acids: CASSPDRNTGELFF. The CDR3 bases are TGTGCCAGCAGTCCAGACAGAAACACCGGGGAGCTGTTTTTT. Drawing the rest from reference TRBV2 and TRBJ2-2, the complete variable domain is EPEVTQTPSHQVTQMGQEVILRCVPISNHLYFYWYRQILGQKVEFLVSFYNNEISEKSEIFDDQFSVERPDGSNFTLKIRSTKLEDSAMYFCASSPDRNTGELFFGEGSRLTVL.

This clone came up a few times. J is TRBJ2-7 and V is TRBV10-3; D unclear. The V end lost 2 bases, the J end lost 2 bases, and 7 bases lay between the germline ends. Per the germline V gene, CDR1 is ENHRY and CDR2 is SYGVKD. The CDR3 totals 13 residues. Written as DNA, the CDR3 is TGTGCCATCAGTGAGATGAACACCTACGAGCAGTACTTC. Translation gives CAISEMNTYEQYF.

The table lists this clone with a few counts. V and J are TRBV9 and TRBJ1-3, with 8 bases lining up with TRBD1. The CDR3 is 16 residues long. Germline assignment: CDR1 SGDLS and CDR2 YYNGEE. J gave up 0 bases and V 2 bases, and 4 bases lay outside the gene matches. For the CDR3, the DNA is TGTGCCAGCAGCGTGGGACAGGAAAACTCTGGAAACACCATATATTTT. This gives the protein CASSVGQENSGNTIYF.

The rearrangement uses TRBV1 and TRBJ2-7; the table's TRBD2 call for D was not verified on the DNA. TRBV1 is a listed pseudogene. The CDR3 covers 15 residues. CDR3: CTSSQELAGDYEQYF. The CDR3 nucleotides are TGCACCAGCAGCCAAGAACTAGCGGGAGACTACGAGCAGTACTTC.

The chain has TRBV2 and TRBJ2-2; 7 bases align to TRBD1. V trimming: 7 bases; J trimming: 0 bases; junction bases outside the gene matches: 2. This CDR3 has 14 amino acids. Germline CDR1 and CDR2: SNHLY and FYNNEI. This CDR3 reads CASTGTANTGELFF. In DNA form, the CDR3 reads TGTGCCAGCACCGGGACAGCGAACACCGGGGAGCTGTTTTTT.

This clone has just one count. The chain combines TRBV9 with TRBJ2-6; maybe TRBD1 (5 bases). The CDR3 runs to 17 residues. CDR1 is SGDLS and CDR2 is YYNGEE in the germline V gene. Trimming left V 0 bases short and J 0 bases short, with 10 bases between. CDR3 region: CASSVVGHSSGANVLTF. CDR3 in DNA: TGTGCCAGCAGCGTAGTGGGGCACAGCTCTGGGGCCAACGTCCTGACTTTC.

This sequence joins TRBV9 and TRBJ1-2; possibly TRBD1 for D (5 bases). Trimming took 4 bases from V and 7 from J, leaving 26 bases between them. The CDR3 has 17 amino acids. The germline gives CDR1 SGDLS, CDR2 YYNGEE. This CDR3 is CASSPAPGGEQLGGYTF. In DNA, the CDR3 is TGTGCCAGCAGCCCCGCCCCCGGGGGGGAACAACTGGGTGGCTACACCTTC.

The chain joins TRBV7-8 to TRBJ2-1, with 10 nucleotides matching TRBD2. The V gene end was trimmed by 4 bases and the J gene end by 4 bases; junction bases not matched to a gene: 4. Germline V gene sequence: CDR1 SGHVS, CDR2 FQNEAQ. This CDR3 has 15 residues. The DNA of the CDR3 is TGTGCCAGCAGCTCGGGACTAGCGCGTTACAATGAGCAGTTCTTC. Its protein product is CASSSGLARYNEQFF.

The V gene is TRBV15, the J gene TRBJ2-7; D remains unclear. The germline V and J ends were trimmed by 1 base and 6 bases, with 10 bases remaining between them. The CDR3 consists of 13 residues. CDR1 and CDR2 (germline): LNHNV, YYDKDF (reference sequence). The CDR3 nucleotides read TGTGCCACCAGCAGAGTAAGCACGGGCGAGCAGTACTTC. Protein product: CATSRVSTGEQYF.

The chain has TRBV6-1 and TRBJ2-2; D is ambiguous. V was trimmed by 1 base and J by 6 bases, leaving 15 bases between them. The CDR3 spans 16 residues. CDR1 is MNHNS and CDR2 is SASEGT in the germline V gene. CDR3: CASSEVPQWAPGELFF. As DNA, the CDR3 is TGTGCCAGCAGTGAAGTTCCTCAATGGGCCCCCGGGGAGCTGTTTTTT.

The genes are TRBV6-5 and TRBJ1-2; 7 nucleotides line up with TRBD1. J lost 7 bases, V lost 5 bases, and 7 bases had no gene match. The CDR3 contains 13 residues. The germline V gene has CDR1 MNHEY and CDR2 SVGAGI. Written as DNA, the CDR3 is TGTGCCAGCAGTCAGACAGGGTATGGTGGCTACACCTTC. Translated: CASSQTGYGGYTF.

The chain joins TRBV19 to TRBJ1-4, with 7 bases that match TRBD1. The V gene's germline CDR1 is LNHDA and CDR2 SQIVND (reference sequence). CDR3 length: 13 amino acids. With 7 bases clipped from V and 5 bases from J, the junction kept 4 bases outside the gene matches. The CDR3 DNA is TGTGCCAGTACGGACAGGCCCAATGAAAAACTGTTTTTT. Translation gives CASTDRPNEKLFF.

This sequence joins TRBV13 and TRBJ2-7; 8 nucleotides agree with TRBD2. The ends lost 1 base at V and 3 bases at J; junction bases unmatched: 2. The length of the CDR3 is 14 residues. Germline V lookup: CDR1 PRHDT, CDR2 FYEKMQ (reference sequence). The CDR3 DNA sequence: TGTGCCAGCAGCTTAGCGGGGGGGCTCTACGAGCAGTACTTC. Amino acids: CASSLAGGLYEQYF.